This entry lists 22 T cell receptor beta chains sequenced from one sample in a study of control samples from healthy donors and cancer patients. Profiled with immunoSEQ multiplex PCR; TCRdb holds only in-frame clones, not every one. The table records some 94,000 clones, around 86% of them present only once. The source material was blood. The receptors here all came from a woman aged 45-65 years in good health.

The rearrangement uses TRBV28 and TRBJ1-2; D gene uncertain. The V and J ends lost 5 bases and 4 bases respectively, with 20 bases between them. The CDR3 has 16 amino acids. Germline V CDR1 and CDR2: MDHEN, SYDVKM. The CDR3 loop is CASSTHPGRLGYGYTF. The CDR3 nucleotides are TGTGCCAGCAGTACGCACCCCGGGCGGCTAGGCTATGGCTACACCTTC.

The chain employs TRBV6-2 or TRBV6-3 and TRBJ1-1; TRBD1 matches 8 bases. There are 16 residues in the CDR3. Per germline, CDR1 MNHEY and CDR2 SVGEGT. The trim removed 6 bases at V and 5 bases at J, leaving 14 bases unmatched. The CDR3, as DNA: TGTGCCAGCAGCCTCACCTCTACAGGGGGAGTAACTGAAGCTTTCTTT. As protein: CASSLTSTGGVTEAFF.

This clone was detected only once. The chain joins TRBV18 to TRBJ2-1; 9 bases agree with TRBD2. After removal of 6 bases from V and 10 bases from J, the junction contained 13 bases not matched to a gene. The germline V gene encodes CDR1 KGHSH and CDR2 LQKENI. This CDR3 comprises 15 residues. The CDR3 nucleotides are TGTGCCAGCTCCCTTGGACTAGCGCGGGAAAGGGAGCAGTTCTTC. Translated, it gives CASSLGLAREREQFF. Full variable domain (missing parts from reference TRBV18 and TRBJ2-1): NAGVMQNPRHLVRRRGQEARLRCSPMKGHSHVYWYRQLPEEGLKFMVYLQKENIIDESGMPKERFSAEFPKEGPSILRIQQVVRGDSAAYFCASSLGLAREREQFFGPGTRLTVL.

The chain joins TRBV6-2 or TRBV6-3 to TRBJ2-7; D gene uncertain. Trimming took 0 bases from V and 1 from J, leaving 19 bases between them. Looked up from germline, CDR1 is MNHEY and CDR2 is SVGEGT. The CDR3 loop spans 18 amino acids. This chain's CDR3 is CASSYSGFFGGPSYEQYF. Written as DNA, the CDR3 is TGTGCCAGCAGTTACTCCGGCTTTTTTGGCGGACCTTCCTACGAGCAGTACTTC.

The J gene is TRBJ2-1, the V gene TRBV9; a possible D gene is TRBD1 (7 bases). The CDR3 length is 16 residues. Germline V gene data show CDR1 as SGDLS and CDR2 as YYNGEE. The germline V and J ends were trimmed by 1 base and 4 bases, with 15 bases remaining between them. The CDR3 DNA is TGTGCCAGCAGCGTACGGGGGCAGGGGGGATACAATGAGCAGTTCTTC. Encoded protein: CASSVRGQGGYNEQFF.

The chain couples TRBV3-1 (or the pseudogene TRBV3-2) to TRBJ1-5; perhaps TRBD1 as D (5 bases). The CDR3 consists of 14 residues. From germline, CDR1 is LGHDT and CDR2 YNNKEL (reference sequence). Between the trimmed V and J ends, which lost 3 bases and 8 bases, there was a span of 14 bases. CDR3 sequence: CASSHGDLGEPQHF. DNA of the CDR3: TGTGCCAGCAGCCATGGGGACTTAGGGGAGCCCCAGCATTTT.

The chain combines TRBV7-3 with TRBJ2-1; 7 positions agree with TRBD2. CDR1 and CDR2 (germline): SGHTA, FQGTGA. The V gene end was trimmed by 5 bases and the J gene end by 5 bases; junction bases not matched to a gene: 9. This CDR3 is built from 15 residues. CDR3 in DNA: TGTGCCAGCAGCATTGCTAGCGGTCGCCACAATGAGCAGTTCTTC. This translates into CASSIASGRHNEQFF.

CDR3 loop: CASSPRIEGTEAFF. The DNA for the CDR3 is TGTGCCAGCAGCCCTCGGATAGAGGGGACTGAAGCTTTCTTT. V and J are TRBV14 and TRBJ1-1, with D possibly being TRBD1 (5 bases). The CDR3 is 14 residues long. The germline gives CDR1 SGHDN, CDR2 FVKESK. V gave up 4 bases and J gave up 5 bases, with 14 bases separating them.

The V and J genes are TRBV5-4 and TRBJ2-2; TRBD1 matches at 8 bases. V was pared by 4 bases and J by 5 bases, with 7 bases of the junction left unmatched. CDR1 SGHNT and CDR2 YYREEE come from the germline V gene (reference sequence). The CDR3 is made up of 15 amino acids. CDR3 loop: CASSKDRDNTGELFF. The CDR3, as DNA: TGTGCCAGCAGCAAGGACAGGGACAATACCGGGGAGCTGTTTTTT.

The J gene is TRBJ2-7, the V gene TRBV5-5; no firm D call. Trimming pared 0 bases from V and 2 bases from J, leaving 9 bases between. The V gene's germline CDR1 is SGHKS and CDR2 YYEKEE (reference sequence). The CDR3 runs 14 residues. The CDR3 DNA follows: TGTGCCAGCAGCTTGGAGGCGATCCCCTACGAGCAGTACTTC. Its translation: CASSLEAIPYEQYF.

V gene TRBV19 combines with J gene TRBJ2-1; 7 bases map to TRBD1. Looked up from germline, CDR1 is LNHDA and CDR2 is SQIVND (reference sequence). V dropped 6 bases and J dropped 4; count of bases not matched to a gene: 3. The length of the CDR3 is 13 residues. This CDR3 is CASRQGFYNEQFF. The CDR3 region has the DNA TGTGCCAGTAGACAGGGGTTTTACAATGAGCAGTTCTTC.

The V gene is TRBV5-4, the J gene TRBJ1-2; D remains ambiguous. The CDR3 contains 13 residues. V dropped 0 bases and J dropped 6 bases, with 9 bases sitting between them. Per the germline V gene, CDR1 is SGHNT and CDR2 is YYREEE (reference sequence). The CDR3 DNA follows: TGTGCCAGCAGCTTGGCCGGGGTGGATGGCTACACCTTC. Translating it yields CASSLAGVDGYTF. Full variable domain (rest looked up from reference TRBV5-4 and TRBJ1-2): ETGVTQSPTHLIKTRGQQVTLRCSSQSGHNTVSWYQQALGQGPQFIFQYYREEENGRGNFPPRFSGLQFPNYSSELNVNALELDDSALYLCASSLAGVDGYTFGSGTRLTVV.

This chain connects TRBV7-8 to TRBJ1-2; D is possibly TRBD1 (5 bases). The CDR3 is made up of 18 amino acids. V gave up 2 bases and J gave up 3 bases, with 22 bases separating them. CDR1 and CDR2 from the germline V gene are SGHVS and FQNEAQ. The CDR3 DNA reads TGTGCCAGCAGCTTACGGGGGATTAACCCACCCTACGACTATGGCTACACCTTC. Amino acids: CASSLRGINPPYDYGYTF.

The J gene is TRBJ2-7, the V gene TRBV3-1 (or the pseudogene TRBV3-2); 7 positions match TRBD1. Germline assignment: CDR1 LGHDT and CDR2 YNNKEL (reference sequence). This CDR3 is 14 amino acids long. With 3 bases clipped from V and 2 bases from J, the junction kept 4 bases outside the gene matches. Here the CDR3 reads CASSQAGTAYEQYF. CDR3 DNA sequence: TGTGCCAGCAGCCAGGCCGGGACAGCCTACGAGCAGTACTTC.

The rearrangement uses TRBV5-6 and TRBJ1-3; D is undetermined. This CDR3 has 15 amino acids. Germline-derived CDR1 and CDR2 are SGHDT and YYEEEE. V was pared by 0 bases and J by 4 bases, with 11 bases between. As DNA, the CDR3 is TGTGCCAGCAGCTTGGGGCGGATTCCAGGAAACACCATATATTTT. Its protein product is CASSLGRIPGNTIYF.

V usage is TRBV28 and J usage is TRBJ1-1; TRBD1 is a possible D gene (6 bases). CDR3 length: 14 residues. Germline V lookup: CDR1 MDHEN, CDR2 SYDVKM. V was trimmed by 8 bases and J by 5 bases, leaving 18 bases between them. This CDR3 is CASSRLGGWTEAFF. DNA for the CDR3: TGTGCCAGCTCCCGCCTTGGGGGCTGGACTGAAGCTTTCTTT.

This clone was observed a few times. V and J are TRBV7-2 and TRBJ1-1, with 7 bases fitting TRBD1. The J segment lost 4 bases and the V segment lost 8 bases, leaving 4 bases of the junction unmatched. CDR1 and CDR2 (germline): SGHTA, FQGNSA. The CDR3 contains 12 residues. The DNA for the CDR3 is TGTGCCAGCGGATACAGGGGCACTGAAGCTTTCTTT. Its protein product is CASGYRGTEAFF.

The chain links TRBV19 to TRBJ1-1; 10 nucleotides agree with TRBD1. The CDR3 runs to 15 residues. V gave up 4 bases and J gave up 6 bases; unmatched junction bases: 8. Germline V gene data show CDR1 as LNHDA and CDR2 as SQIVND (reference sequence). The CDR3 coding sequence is TGTGCCAGTAGTAGGACAGGGGGTGCAGCGGCTGAAGCTTTCTTT. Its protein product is CASSRTGGAAAEAFF.

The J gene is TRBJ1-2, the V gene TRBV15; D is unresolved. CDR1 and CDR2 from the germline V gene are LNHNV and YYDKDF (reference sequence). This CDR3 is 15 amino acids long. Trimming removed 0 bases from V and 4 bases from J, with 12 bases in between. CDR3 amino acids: CATSRDRLQLYGYTF. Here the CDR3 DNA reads TGTGCCACCAGCAGAGATCGACTACAGCTCTATGGCTACACCTTC.

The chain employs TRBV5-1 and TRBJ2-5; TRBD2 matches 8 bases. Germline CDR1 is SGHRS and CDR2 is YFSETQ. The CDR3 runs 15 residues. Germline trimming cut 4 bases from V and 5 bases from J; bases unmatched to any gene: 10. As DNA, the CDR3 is TGCGCCAGCAGCCCTGTAGCGGGACCAACGGAGACCCAGTACTTC. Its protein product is CASSPVAGPTETQYF.

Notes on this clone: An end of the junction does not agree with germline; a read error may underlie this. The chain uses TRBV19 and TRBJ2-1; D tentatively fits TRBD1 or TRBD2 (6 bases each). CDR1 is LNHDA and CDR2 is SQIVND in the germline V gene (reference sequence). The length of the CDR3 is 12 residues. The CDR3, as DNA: TGTGCCAGTAGTATACGGGAGACAGGATGGGTCTTC. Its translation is CASSIRETGWVF.

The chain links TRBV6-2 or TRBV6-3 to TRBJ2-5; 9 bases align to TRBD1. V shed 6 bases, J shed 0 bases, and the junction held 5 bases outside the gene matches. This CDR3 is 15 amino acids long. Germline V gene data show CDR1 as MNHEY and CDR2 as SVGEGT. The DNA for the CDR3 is TGTGCCAGCAGCTCACGGGACAGGGACCAAGAGACCCAGTACTTC. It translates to CASSSRDRDQETQYF.